Included here is one TCR beta chain sequence, with context. Its antigen is unknown. The sample originates from a study of T cell responses to AZD1222 COVID-19 vaccine. Findings and caveats of the study: Donors, mostly white British, included more females; clonal diversity was possibly underestimated. Dominant at 160-218 and 743-854, vaccine-associated CD4 TCRs also spanned spike. Compared with day 0, the breadth and depth of the Spike-specific TCR repertoire rose significantly after two doses of AZD1222.

The length of the CDR3 is 13 residues. Trimming shortened V by 7 bases and J by 0 bases, and 11 bases separated the two germline ends. Germline CDR1 and CDR2: SGHDT and YYEEEE. Sequencing was performed with immunoSEQ multiplex PCR; in TCRdb, only in-frame clones are kept and a portion is missing. The table shows 90,000 to 150,000 clones, with 70% to 90% occurring only once. This chain joins TRBV5-6 and TRBJ2-7; D unclear. This clonotype was sampled from an adult in good health. Sequencing was performed on peripheral blood, taken on day 0 of AZD1222 vaccination. The CDR3 DNA follows: TGTGCCAGCTGCCGACGTAACTCCTACGAGCAGTACTTC. This gives the protein CASCRRNSYEQYF.